This is a list of T cell receptor beta chains from one sample in a study of beta chain features in type 1 diabetes. Produced via immunoSEQ multiplex PCR; TCRdb's table is partial and in-frame only. The sample consists of over 200,000 clones, roughly 11% of them appearing once. The source material was naive CD4+ T cells from blood. The receptors originated from a man aged 25-45 years with type 1 diabetes. The CDR3 runs from the conserved cysteine through the conserved F or W. The D gene is left open where the match is weak. Not all rows give a size; the values are once, few, many and, for expanded clones, a class.

size	D	V	J	DNA	CDR3
NA	NA	TRBV11-2	TRBJ2-7	TGTGCCAGCAGCGATCTGCGGGACGGAATCTACGAGCAGTACTTC	CASSDLRDGIYEQYF
few	TRBD1	TRBV4-3	TRBJ1-2	TGCGCCAGCAGCCAAGAGTCAGGGGGCAATGGCTACACCTTC	CASSQESGGNGYTF
NA	TRBD1	TRBV10-3	TRBJ2-7	TGTGCCATCAGTGGACAGGGGGCCTACGAGCAGTACTTC	CAISGQGAYEQYF
NA	NA	TRBV7-2	TRBJ2-2	TGTGCCAGCAGCTTCGGGGCCGGGGAGCTGTTTTTT	CASSFGAGELFF
NA	NA	TRBV4-2	TRBJ1-2	TGTGCCAGCAGCCAAGAAGCGGGTGGTGGCTACACCTTC	CASSQEAGGGYTF
few	TRBD2	TRBV9	TRBJ2-7	TGTGCCAGTGCGGGAGGGGGGGCCGCCTACGAGCAGTACTTC	CASAGGGAAYEQYF
once	NA	TRBV27	TRBJ2-3	TGTGCCAGCAGTTCAGGGGTCTCCACAGATACGCAGTATTTT	CASSSGVSTDTQYF
few	NA	TRBV2	TRBJ2-7	TGTGCCAGCAGTGCGGAGGGGTACGAGCAGTACTTC	CASSAEGYEQYF
few	NA	TRBV18	TRBJ2-7	TGTGCCAGCTCAGACGGGACTCTCTACGAGCAGTACTTC	CASSDGTLYEQYF
NA	NA	TRBV9	TRBJ1-1	TGTGCCAGCAGCCTGGTGGGGGGAGAAGCTTTCTTT	CASSLVGGEAFF
NA	TRBD1	TRBV4-3	TRBJ1-1	TGCGCCAGCAGCCAAGCTTTTCAACCGGGACAGGGGGGAGAAGCTTTCTTT	CASSQAFQPGQGGEAFF
few	NA	TRBV18	TRBJ2-2	TGTGCCAGCTCACGAGAGGACACCGGGGAGCTGTTTTTT	CASSREDTGELFF
few	NA	TRBV11-2	TRBJ2-6	TGTGCCAGCAGCTGGGGAGGGACACTGATCTCTGGGGCCAACGTCCTGACTTTC	CASSWGGTLISGANVLTF
NA	NA	TRBV18	TRBJ2-1	TGTGCCAGCTCACAAACCCTGACAGGCCCATTGGCGGGTGAGCAGTTCTTC	CASSQTLTGPLAGEQFF
NA	TRBD1	TRBV28	TRBJ1-5	TGTGCCAGCAGTTCTCTAAGGACAGGGCCACAGCCCCAGCATTTT	CASSSLRTGPQPQHF
NA	TRBD2	TRBV5-4	TRBJ2-5	TGTGCCAGCAGCTTGCGGGGGGGGCCGACGGAGACCCAGTACTTC	CASSLRGGPTETQYF
few	NA	TRBV9	TRBJ1-2	TGTGCCAGCAGCCCCGGGATTCCTGGAGGGGTTTACACCTTC	CASSPGIPGGVYTF
few	TRBD1	TRBV5-1	TRBJ2-1	TGCGCCAGCAGCTACAGGGGGGAGAATGAGCAGTTCTTC	CASSYRGENEQFF
NA	NA	TRBV7-9	TRBJ2-1	TGTGCCAGCAGCTTAGACAGACAGGAGAATGAGCAGTTCTTC	CASSLDRQENEQFF
few	TRBD1	TRBV19	TRBJ2-7	TGTGCCAGTATGGGGACAGCAACTTACAGCTACGAGCAGTACTTC	CASMGTATYSYEQYF
few	NA	TRBV30	TRBJ1-1	TGTGCCTGGAGTGTAGGGCAGGGTGGCACTGAAGCTTTCTTT	CAWSVGQGGTEAFF
NA	NA	TRBV30	TRBJ2-3	TGTGCCTGGAGCACAGGGCCAGATACGCAGTATTTT	CAWSTGPDTQYF
NA	NA	TRBV10-3	TRBJ2-1	TGTGCCATCAGCCTACTAGCAATCCCGGGCAATGAGCAGTTCTTC	CAISLLAIPGNEQFF
NA	TRBD2	TRBV7-2	TRBJ2-3	TGTGCCAGCAGCTCATGGGGACTAGCCATAACAGATACGCAGTATTTT	CASSSWGLAITDTQYF
few	NA	TRBV2	TRBJ1-5	TGTGCCAGCAGTGAAAGGCAGGGAGGGCAGCCCCAGCATTTT	CASSERQGGQPQHF
few	TRBD1	TRBV7-3	TRBJ1-1	TGTGCCAGCAGTCCTTACCTAGGGGGCGTCGCTTTCTTT	CASSPYLGGVAFF
few	TRBD2	TRBV30	TRBJ2-1	TGTGCCTGGAGGTTAGCGGGGGGGCCCAATGAGCAGTTCTTC	CAWRLAGGPNEQFF
few	NA	TRBV9	TRBJ1-6	TGTGCCAGCAGCGTAGGGGGCGGTGGGAATTCACCCCTCCACTTT	CASSVGGGGNSPLHF
NA	TRBD1	TRBV5-4	TRBJ2-5	TGTGCCAGCAGCTTGGCAGGGGGCCGGCGGGAGACCCAGTACTTC	CASSLAGGRRETQYF
NA	NA	TRBV4-1	TRBJ1-3	TGCGCCAGCAGCCAATACCTCCGAGTTCGCGAAAACACCATATATTTT	CASSQYLRVRENTIYF
few	NA	TRBV29-1	TRBJ1-1	TGCAGCGTCCCCGGACAGCTGAAAGCTTTCTTT	CSVPGQLKAFF
NA	NA	TRBV7-9	TRBJ2-5	TGTGCCAGCAGCTTAGGCAGTGGAGGGTTGGAGACCCAGTACTTC	CASSLGSGGLETQYF
few	TRBD1	TRBV30	TRBJ1-2	TGTGCCTGGATCCGGGACAGGGGAGGATCGAGCTACACCTTC	CAWIRDRGGSSYTF
few	NA	TRBV7-2	TRBJ2-1	TGTGCCAGCAGGCACCCCGGGGGTCTACATGATGAGCAGTTCTTC	CASRHPGGLHDEQFF
NA	NA	TRBV9	TRBJ1-2	TGTGCCAGCAGCGTAGACGGGGGGAGCGGCTATGGCTACACCTTC	CASSVDGGSGYGYTF
NA	NA	TRBV5-8	TRBJ2-7	TGTGCCAGCAGCTTGTTGCAGGGTAGCTACGAGCAGTACTTC	CASSLLQGSYEQYF
NA	NA	TRBV6-5	TRBJ1-4	TGTGCCAGCAGCCTGCGGACGGGACTTAATGAAAAACTGTTTTTT	CASSLRTGLNEKLFF
few	NA	TRBV7-9	TRBJ1-1	TGTGCCAGCAGCATAAGCGGGGGGGAAGCTTTCTTT	CASSISGGEAFF
NA	NA	TRBV15	TRBJ1-2	TGTGCCACCAGCAGAGATGAAGGGGCTGGAGGCTACACCTTC	CATSRDEGAGGYTF
few	NA	TRBV29-1	TRBJ2-1	TGCAGCATCGGACAAAACAACAATGAGCAGTTCTTC	CSIGQNNNEQFF
NA	TRBD1	TRBV29-1	TRBJ1-2	TGCAGCGTTGAAGGAGCTAAGTGGGGACAGGGTTCCGGCTACACCTTC	CSVEGAKWGQGSGYTF
NA	NA	TRBV6-6	TRBJ1-3	TGTGCCAGCAGCAGGGGAACTGGAAACACCATATATTTT	CASSRGTGNTIYF
NA	NA	TRBV14	TRBJ1-6	TGTGCCAGCAGCCAGAATGGGGCCCAGCACCGAGATGAGCCCCTCCACTTT	CASSQNGAQHRDEPLHF
few	NA	TRBV15	TRBJ2-3	TGTGCCACCAGCAGAGAAGTCCTTGGACTTCGACGCACAGATACGCAGTATTTT	CATSREVLGLRRTDTQYF